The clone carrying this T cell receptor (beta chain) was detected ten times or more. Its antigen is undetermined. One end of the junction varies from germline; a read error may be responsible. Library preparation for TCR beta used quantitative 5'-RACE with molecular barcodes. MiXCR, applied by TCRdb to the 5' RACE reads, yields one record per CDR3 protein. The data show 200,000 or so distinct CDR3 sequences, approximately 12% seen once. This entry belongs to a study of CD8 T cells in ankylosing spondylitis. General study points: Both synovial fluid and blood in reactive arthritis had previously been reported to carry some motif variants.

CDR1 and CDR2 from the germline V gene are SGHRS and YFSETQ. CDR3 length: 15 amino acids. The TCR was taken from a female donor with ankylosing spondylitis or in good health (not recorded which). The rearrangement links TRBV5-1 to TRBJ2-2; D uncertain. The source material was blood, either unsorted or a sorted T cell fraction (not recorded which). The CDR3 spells CASRLGPANTGELFF. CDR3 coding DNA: TGCGCCAGCCGCTTGGGCCCCGCGAACACCGGGGAGCTGTTTTTT.